These 22 T cell receptor beta chains originate from one sample sequenced in a study of blood T cell repertoires in COVID-19. The protocol was immunoSEQ multiplex PCR, while the TCRdb copy is restricted to in-frame clones and leaves out a portion. The sample lists 55,000 to 75,000 clones, approximately 86% occurring once. Sequenced: peripheral blood. The receptors stem from an elderly man with active COVID-19.

V usage is TRBV7-2 and J usage is TRBJ2-3; 7 nucleotides agree with TRBD2. V was clipped by 6 bases and J by 5 bases; unmatched bases: 14. Germline lookup yields CDR1 SGHTA and CDR2 FQGNSA. The CDR3 spans 16 residues. The CDR3 DNA reads as TGTGCCAGCAGTAGCAGAGTCGGGCCGGGGGGAGATACGCAGTATTTT. Amino acids: CASSSRVGPGGDTQYF.

The genes are TRBV14 and TRBJ1-6; 9 positions agree with TRBD1. Germline V gives CDR1 SGHDN, CDR2 FVKESK. After removal of 0 bases from V and 8 bases from J, the junction contained 5 bases not matched to a gene. The CDR3 is 16 amino acids. The CDR3 is CASSQDPGQGHSPLHF. In nucleotides, the CDR3 is TGTGCCAGCAGCCAAGATCCAGGACAGGGGCATTCACCCCTCCACTTT. The entire variable domain, with the rest obtained from reference TRBV14 and TRBJ1-6, is as follows: EAGVTQFPSHSVIEKGQTVTLRCDPISGHDNLYWYRRVMGKEIKFLLHFVKESKQDESGMPNNRFLAERTGGTYSTLKVQPAELEDSGVYFCASSQDPGQGHSPLHFGNGTRLTVT.

The chain combines TRBV6-5 with TRBJ1-1; 8 bases are shared with TRBD1. After removal of 0 bases from V and 10 bases from J, the junction contained 10 bases not matched to a gene. The CDR3 has 15 residues. Germline V lookup: CDR1 MNHEY, CDR2 SVGAGI. CDR3 amino acids: CASSYSAGTGSGAFF. CDR3 sequence (DNA): TGTGCCAGCAGTTACTCAGCCGGGACAGGCAGCGGAGCTTTCTTT.

The CDR3 reads CASSAGTGGGHEQYF. The CDR3 nucleotides read TGTGCCAGCAGCGCCGGGACAGGGGGAGGCCACGAGCAGTACTTC. The rearrangement links TRBV11-3 to TRBJ2-7; 11 nucleotides line up with TRBD1. The CDR3 spans 15 residues. CDR1 and CDR2 from the germline V gene are SGHNT and YENEEA. The ends lost 5 bases at V and 5 bases at J; junction bases unmatched: 8.

The V call is TRBV12-5, the J call TRBJ1-2; D not resolved. Germline assignment: CDR1 LGHNT and CDR2 FRNRAP. The CDR3 totals 14 residues. V lost 6 bases, J lost 7 bases, and 18 bases lay in between. The CDR3 coding sequence is TGTGCTAGTGGCAACCTAGGCGCGGGCTCTGGCTACACCTTC. This sequence encodes CASGNLGAGSGYTF.

This clone was observed once. The chain carries TRBV25-1 and TRBJ2-3; 8 positions match TRBD2. Germline CDR1 reads MGHDK; CDR2 reads SYGVNS. The ends lost 6 bases at V and 8 bases at J; junction bases unmatched: 10. This CDR3 has 14 amino acids. The CDR3 region is CASRFPGGRGTQYF. For the CDR3, the DNA is TGTGCCAGCAGATTCCCGGGGGGGCGGGGTACGCAGTATTTT.

The rearrangement joins TRBV5-8 to TRBJ1-1; 8 bases align to TRBD1. The CDR3 totals 16 residues. Germline V gene lookup returns CDR1 SGHTS and CDR2 YDEGEE. J gave up 1 base and V 4 bases, and 9 bases lay outside the gene matches. CDR3 coding DNA: TGTGCCAGCAGCCCAGGGACAGGAATAAAGAACACTGAAGCTTTCTTT. Translating gives CASSPGTGIKNTEAFF. The entire variable domain, with the rest obtained from reference TRBV5-8 and TRBJ1-1, is as follows: EAGVTQSPTHLIKTRGQQATLRCSPISGHTSVYWYQQALGLGLQFLLWYDEGEERNRGNFPPRFSGRQFPNYSSELNVNALELEDSALYLCASSPGTGIKNTEAFFGQGTRLTVV.

The V call is TRBV7-3, the J call TRBJ2-1; 10 bases are a match to TRBD2. V lost 8 bases and J lost 5; bases outside the gene matches: 9. The CDR3 contains 15 residues. Germline CDR1 reads SGHTA; CDR2 reads FQGTGA. CDR3 region: CASGGTSVLDNEQFF. In DNA, the CDR3 is TGTGCCAGCGGCGGGACTAGCGTACTCGACAATGAGCAGTTCTTC.

Regarding this clone: The same CDR3 can be traced to other DNA sequences in this sample. The rearrangement joins TRBV9 to TRBJ2-1, with 8 bases that match TRBD2. CDR3 size: 15 residues. The junction had 1 base not matched to a gene; V was cut back by 1 base and J by 1 base. Germline-derived CDR1 and CDR2 are SGDLS and YYNGEE. The DNA of the CDR3 is TGTGCCAGCAGCGTAAGCGGGGGTTCCTACAATGAGCAGTTCTTC. It is translated as CASSVSGGSYNEQFF.

This chain connects TRBV9 to TRBJ2-7; 9 bases map to TRBD1. V lost 0 bases to trimming and J lost 5 bases; unmatched junction nucleotides: 6. The CDR3 has 15 amino acids. Germline CDR1 is SGDLS and CDR2 is YYNGEE. CDR3 protein: CASSVEGTGSNEQYF. CDR3 nucleotide sequence: TGTGCCAGCAGCGTAGAAGGGACAGGGTCTAACGAGCAGTACTTC.

The chain combines TRBV7-2 with TRBJ2-1; TRBD2 might be the D (6 bases). The CDR3 length is 14 residues. Germline V gene sequence: CDR1 SGHTA, CDR2 FQGNSA. V lost 1 base to trimming and J lost 9 bases, with 13 bases between them. The chain's CDR3 is CASSLEAGRGEQFF. The CDR3 DNA follows: TGTGCCAGCAGCTTAGAGGCGGGGCGGGGTGAGCAGTTCTTC. The full variable domain, rest sourced from reference TRBV7-2 and TRBJ2-1, is GAGVSQSPSNKVTEKGKDVELRCDPISGHTALYWYRQSLGQGLEFLIYFQGNSAPDKSGLPSDRFSAERTGGSVSTLTIQRTQQEDSAVYLCASSLEAGRGEQFFGPGTRLTVL.

The chain couples TRBV19 to TRBJ2-2; 9 nucleotides match TRBD1. The germline V gene has CDR1 LNHDA and CDR2 SQIVND (reference sequence). The CDR3 spans 14 residues. After removal of 7 bases from V and 7 bases from J, the junction contained 7 bases not matched to a gene. CDR3 region: CASTGTGIVGELFF. The CDR3 nucleotides are TGTGCCAGTACCGGGACAGGGATCGTCGGGGAGCTGTTTTTT. The whole variable domain, remainder taken from reference TRBV19 and TRBJ2-2, is DGGITQSPKYLFRKEGQNVTLSCEQNLNHDAMYWYRQDPGQGLRLIYYSQIVNDFQKGDIAEGYSVSREKKESFPLTVTSAQKNPTAFYLCASTGTGIVGELFFGEGSRLTVL.

The sample holds one count of this clone. The chain joins TRBV19 to TRBJ1-4; D gene unclear. Germline-derived CDR1 and CDR2 are LNHDA and SQIVND (reference sequence). The CDR3 is made up of 12 amino acids. V was cut by 3 bases and J by 7 bases, with 6 bases left in between. This chain's CDR3 is CASSMRGEKLFF. CDR3 coding DNA: TGTGCCAGTAGTATGCGGGGTGAAAAACTGTTTTTT.

The chain joins TRBV20-1 to TRBJ2-7; weak D call: TRBD1 (5 bases). The germline CDR1 and CDR2 sequences are DFQATT and SNEGSKA (reference sequence). CDR3 size: 11 residues. Between the trimmed V and J ends, which lost 2 bases and 4 bases, there was a span of 6 bases. The CDR3 reads CSARKGYEQYF. In DNA form, the CDR3 reads TGCAGTGCTAGAAAGGGGTACGAGCAGTACTTC.

This clone was seen a handful of times. This sequence joins TRBV6-1 and TRBJ1-1, with TRBD1 as a possible D gene (5 bases). Trimming took off 0 bases at V and 10 bases at J, with 18 bases between the two ends. Germline CDR1 and CDR2: MNHNS and SASEGT. This CDR3 has 15 residues. CDR3 coding DNA: TGTGCCAGCAGTGAAGCGTTTTTTCAGGGAAGTTCAGCTTTCTTT. This sequence encodes CASSEAFFQGSSAFF.

The J gene is TRBJ2-7, the V gene TRBV10-1, with 9 bases that match TRBD1. This CDR3 is built from 16 residues. Germline-derived CDR1 and CDR2 are WNHNN and SYGVQD (reference sequence). The V segment lost 0 bases and the J segment 2 bases; nucleotides outside the gene matches: 5. The CDR3 sequence: CASSESTGTGTYEQYF. The CDR3 DNA sequence: TGCGCCAGCAGTGAGTCAACCGGGACAGGGACCTACGAGCAGTACTTC.

This clone came up a few times. The CDR3 sequence is CASSYSYDSLNTEAFF. CDR3 bases: TGTGCCAGCAGTTACTCGTACGACAGCTTGAACACTGAAGCTTTCTTT. The chain links TRBV6-2 or TRBV6-3 to TRBJ1-1; tentative D call: TRBD1 (5 bases). Germline-derived CDR1 and CDR2 are MNHEY and SVGEGT. This CDR3 comprises 16 residues. V lost 0 bases and J 0 bases, leaving 11 bases between the germline ends.

Only a few counts were recorded for this clone. This chain links TRBV6-5 with TRBJ1-5; no clear D. The V gene's germline CDR1 is MNHEY and CDR2 SVGAGI. There are 13 residues in the CDR3. Trimming took off 7 bases at V and 0 bases at J, with 7 bases between the two ends. CDR3: CASKRVSNQPQHF. The CDR3 region has the DNA TGTGCCAGCAAGAGGGTTAGCAATCAGCCCCAGCATTTT.

The chain has TRBV18 and TRBJ1-1; TRBD1 matches at 8 bases. J lost 1 base, V lost 8 bases, and 9 bases had no gene match. The CDR3 contains 15 residues. Germline V gene sequence: CDR1 KGHSH, CDR2 LQKENI. The CDR3 is CASQPGTGQNTEAFF. The CDR3 DNA sequence: TGTGCCAGCCAACCTGGGACAGGTCAGAACACTGAAGCTTTCTTT.

V is TRBV11-2 and J is TRBJ2-2, with TRBD2 matching 12 bases. J was trimmed by 6 bases and V by 5 bases; bases with no gene match: 7. The CDR3 spans 16 residues. CDR1 is SGHAT and CDR2 is FQNNGV in the germline V gene. The CDR3 is CASSLPSGGASGELFF. The CDR3 region has the DNA TGTGCCAGCAGCCTCCCTAGCGGGGGGGCCTCCGGGGAGCTGTTTTTT. Full variable domain (remainder filled in from reference TRBV11-2 and TRBJ2-2): EAGVAQSPRYKIIEKRQSVAFWCNPISGHATLYWYQQILGQGPKLLIQFQNNGVVDDSQLPKDRFSAERLKGVDSTLKIQPAKLEDSAVYLCASSLPSGGASGELFFGEGSRLTVL.

V usage is TRBV28 and J usage is TRBJ2-5; the D gene is possibly TRBD2 (6 bases). Trimming took 0 bases from V and 2 from J, leaving 10 bases between them. CDR1 is MDHEN, CDR2 SYDVKM, per germline. The CDR3 is made up of 15 amino acids. CDR3 protein: CASSLWTRPQETQYF. Written as DNA, the CDR3 is TGTGCCAGCAGTTTATGGACTAGGCCGCAAGAGACCCAGTACTTC.

This clone was seen once. This chain uses TRBV7-9 with TRBJ2-1, with 10 bases fitting TRBD2. V lost 2 bases and J lost 5; bases outside the gene matches: 3. This CDR3 region has 15 residues. Germline loops: CDR1 SEHNR, CDR2 FQNEAQ (reference sequence). The CDR3 sequence is CASSLRLAGNNEQFF. CDR3 nucleotides: TGTGCCAGCAGCTTAAGACTAGCGGGTAACAATGAGCAGTTCTTC. Full variable domain (rest looked up from reference TRBV7-9 and TRBJ2-1): DTGVSQNPRHKITKRGQNVTFRCDPISEHNRLYWYRQTLGQGPEFLTYFQNEAQLEKSRLLSDRFSAERPKGSFSTLEIQRTEQGDSAMYLCASSLRLAGNNEQFFGPGTRLTVL.